This passage covers 10 T cell receptor beta chains from one sample sequenced in a study of blood T cells in healthy people across ages. A sample-barcoded 5' primer and a J-beta primer mix were used in a second PCR of roughly 7 to 11 cycles. In TCRdb, the 5' RACE reads were re-called with MiXCR into one record per CDR3 protein. The sample has over 1,500,000 distinct CDR3 sequences, about two fifths seen once. Sequenced input: blood. The receptor set was obtained from a human donor in good health.

This sequence joins TRBV7-2 and TRBJ2-1; D is unclear. This CDR3 has 18 residues. Trimming left V 2 bases short and J 12 bases short, with 29 bases between. Germline CDR1 is SGHTA and CDR2 is FQGNSA. CDR3 loop: CASSLTFPPNPRAHGQFF. CDR3 bases: TGTGCCAGCAGCTTAACCTTCCCCCCCAACCCCCGGGCCCATGGGCAGTTCTTC.

The chain recombines TRBV29-1 with TRBJ2-2; D is ambiguous. The ends were cut back, 3 bases at V and 0 bases at J, with 5 bases in the middle. The V gene's germline CDR1 is SQVTM and CDR2 ANQGSEA. CDR3 size: 13 residues. CDR3 sequence (DNA): TGCAGCGTTGATACGGCGAACACCGGGGAGCTGTTTTTT. Translation: CSVDTANTGELFF.

The CDR3 is CASNGLGNQPQHF. CDR3 in DNA: TGTGCCAGCAATGGACTCGGCAATCAGCCCCAGCATTTT. V and J are TRBV6-6 and TRBJ1-5; no firm D call. The germline V gene encodes CDR1 MNHNY and CDR2 SVGAGI (reference sequence). This CDR3 has 13 amino acids. The V gene lost 7 bases and the J gene lost 2 bases, with 9 bases spanning the gap.

This clonotype was detected only a few times. The V call is TRBV6-1, the J call TRBJ1-2, with unresolved D. Germline values: CDR1 MNHNS, CDR2 SASEGT. The V end was cut by 0 bases, the J end by 8 bases, with 7 bases between. The CDR3 covers 12 residues. The CDR3 region is CASSEAMGGYTF. The CDR3 DNA sequence: TGTGCCAGCAGTGAAGCGATGGGGGGCTACACCTTC.

The V gene is TRBV20-1, the J gene TRBJ2-7; perhaps TRBD2 as D (6 bases). The DNA end is more similar to TRBJ2-5, so the J call may be wrong. The CDR3 is 14 amino acids. Germline V gene data show CDR1 as DFQATT and CDR2 as SNEGSKA (reference sequence). The CDR3 nucleotides are TGCAGTGCTACACCGGGACTCCTCCAAGAGACCCAGTACTTC. Translating gives CSATPGLLQETQYF.

This clonotype was detected a few times. The V and J genes are TRBV20-1 and TRBJ2-5; no definite D call. Looked up from germline, CDR1 is DFQATT and CDR2 is SNEGSKA (reference sequence). This CDR3 spans 12 amino acids. V lost 0 bases and J lost 5, with 7 bases in between. CDR3 sequence: CSARDRRETQYF. In nucleotides, the CDR3 is TGCAGTGCTAGAGATCGCCGGGAGACCCAGTACTTC.

The chain is built from TRBV7-2 and TRBJ2-7; D gene uncertain. V lost 2 bases, J lost 5 bases, and 10 bases lay in between. CDR1 is SGHTA and CDR2 is FQGNSA in the germline V gene. The CDR3 has 13 amino acids. The CDR3 loop is CASSLTREDEQYF. CDR3 bases: TGTGCCAGCAGCTTAACACGAGAGGACGAGCAGTACTTC.

The rearrangement uses TRBV20-1 and TRBJ1-2; tentative D call: TRBD1 (6 bases). Germline CDR1 reads DFQATT; CDR2 reads SNEGSKA (reference sequence). V shed 3 bases and J shed 0 bases, with 11 bases lying between them. The CDR3 loop spans 14 amino acids. The CDR3 DNA reads as TGCAGTGCTAGCCCGGGGGGCTCTAACTATGGCTACACCTTC. Protein sequence: CSASPGGSNYGYTF.

The V call is TRBV20-1, the J call TRBJ1-2; tentative D call: TRBD1 (6 bases). Trimming stripped 0 bases from V and 8 bases from J, with 13 bases between. Germline CDR1 is DFQATT and CDR2 is SNEGSKA (reference sequence). This CDR3 comprises 13 residues. This CDR3 is CSARDGGAGGYTF. The DNA for the CDR3 is TGCAGTGCTAGAGATGGGGGGGCAGGAGGCTACACCTTC.

As DNA, the CDR3 is TGTGCCAGCAGTGAATGGGGGACCCGGGGGACCCAGTACTTC. This codes for CASSEWGTRGTQYF. This chain uses TRBV25-1 with TRBJ2-5; D could derive from TRBD1 or TRBD2 (5 bases each). Trimming removed 1 base at V and 7 bases at J, with 13 bases between. The CDR3 totals 14 residues. Germline assignment: CDR1 MGHDK and CDR2 SYGVNS.